The T cell receptor (beta chain) under discussion was sequenced for a study of CD8+CD57+ T cells in acquired aplastic anemia. Study-level information: 3.2 ug was the average amount of DNA from sorted CD4+ and CD8+ cells.

Germline V gene sequence: CDR1 SGHRS, CDR2 YFSETQ. The CDR3 runs to 14 residues. Unmatched junction bases numbered 10, after V lost 3 bases and J lost 8 bases. Comments on this clonotype: Its antigen is currently unknown.

Genomic DNA, serving as template, underwent TCR beta VDJ and CDR3 profiling. In TCRdb, the reads were re-called with MiXCR into one record per CDR3 protein. In the table there are 150,000 to 200,000 distinct CDR3 sequences, 64% of which are singletons. Study results and caveats: About 29 sequences, all CD8+ CDR3, were shared between patients and controls. CD8+ Simpson's diversity did not differ significantly between patients and controls.

The sequence was obtained from a human donor with severe aplastic anemia or a healthy control (not recorded which). Source material: sorted CD4+, CD8+, or CD8+CD57+ T cells (not recorded which) from PBMCs. V gene TRBV5-1 combines with J gene TRBJ1-2; 7 bases line up with TRBD1. CDR3 coding DNA: TGCGCCAGCAGCTACTTAACAGGGGCAGACGGCTACACCTTC. This codes for CASSYLTGADGYTF.